Included here is one TCR beta chain sequence, with context. Its antigen target is currently unknown. The final CDR3 position lacks the conserved phenylalanine or tryptophan, pointing to a likely read error. This sample was included in a study of blood T cell repertoires in COVID-19 (dated by TCRdb to the early 2020s). Context from the whole study: Samples from collaborators originated in the United States, Italy and Spain and spanned both the acute and convalescent phases of COVID-19. The material from the prospective study consisted of cDNA or gDNA derived from T cells, B-cell-depleted T cells, or PBMCs. Subjects who had been exposed to COVID-19, were actively infected with it, or had recovered from it provided the deeply sampled blood TCRbeta repertoires that made up the dataset. A freely available public database, intended as a resource for researchers studying the immune response to SARS-CoV-2, is where the repertoires were released. The samples were drawn from the first 160 participants of the ongoing ImmuneRACE study and from some 1,300 subjects provided by 6 global collaborators. A de-identified subject ID, COVID-19 status, age in years and sex were almost always included in the sample metadata. Where HLA class I and class II types were available, the types were taken from metadata supplied by the sample provider, not from assay-based typing. General study outcomes and caveats: The amount of clinical and demographic metadata varied by source and participant and was provided uncurated.

TCRbeta CDR3 regions were amplified from genomic DNA using the immunoSEQ Assay, a bias-controlled multiplex PCR. Per the original workflow: The number of nucleated cells in each sample was estimated from the amplification of reference gene primers within the assay. To quantify the absolute abundance of each unique TCRbeta CDR3 rearrangement, sequence reads were collapsed and filtered. For each sample, productive Simpson clonality was calculated as the square root of Simpson's diversity index across productive rearrangements. TCRdb re-hosts the immuneACCESS table, in-frame sequences only. Its copies lack some clones; in the studies checked, an unresolved V gene accounts for under half of them, and the cause for the rest is not known. The D gene and trimming were derived from the DNA, and the V and J assignments and clone size from that table. The sample table holds 400,000 or so clones, of which around 90% were seen once. Under 0.7% of the sample is in the top ten clones.

Participants in the prospective study were aged about 18 to 95 years, lived in under 30 United States geographic areas, and enrolled through a virtual design. Cohort assignment in the prospective study relied on participant-reported clinical history from a screening survey and a study questionnaire. ImmuneRACE Cohort 3 recovered participants were defined by two consecutive negative NP/OP PCR tests, healthcare professional clearance, or symptom resolution. In the prospective study, whole blood, serum and a nasopharyngeal or oropharyngeal swab were collected from each participant by mobile phlebotomists. Prospective study participants could optionally give additional blood draws and questionnaires over an approximately 2-month period. Blood samples from the prospective study were shipped frozen or at room temperature prior to DNA extraction. V was cut back by 5 bases and J by 1 base, leaving a gap of 8 bases between them. From its first to its last residue, the CDR3 has 13 amino acids. CDR3 DNA only is kept here, 39 bases in frame from base 1. According to the germline V gene, CDR1 reads SNHLY and CDR2 reads FYNNEI.

The rearranged chain carries TRBV2 and TRBJ1-2, with the D gene uncertain. Sequencing was performed on PBMCs or T cells enriched from blood (not recorded which). The receptor was derived from a man aged 18 to 29 who had recovered from COVID-19. The CDR3: CASSIDVNYGYTS. The nucleotide sequence is TGTGCCAGCAGTATTGATGTTAACTATGGCTACACCTCC.